This TCR beta chain was captured by sequencing in a study of T cell repertoires in cytomegalovirus infection. TCRdb reprocessed the reads with MiXCR, giving one entry per CDR3 protein. The repertoire includes about 240,000 distinct CDR3 sequences, 6.5% of them detected once, and 5.5% to 8% sits in the top ten. Worth noting for this clonotype: Its antigen remains unknown.

Whole-study findings and limits: The response measured ex vivo was dominated by TCR beta clonotypes (HLA-C-restricted and CMV-specific). Cumulative public TCR beta family frequency identified carriers of CMV plus the relevant HLA.

The V gene lost 7 bases and the J gene lost 2 bases, with 9 bases spanning the gap. Germline CDR1 and CDR2: SNHLY and FYNNEI. The CDR3 has 12 amino acids. This sequence originates from a human donor in good health (CMV status not recorded). Some clones in this sample may be carry-over from other donors' samples. Input material: PBMCs. The V call is TRBV2, the J call TRBJ2-7, with D perhaps matching TRBD1 or TRBD2 (5 bases each). The chain's CDR3 is CASTRETYEQYF. The CDR3 nucleotides are TGTGCCAGCACCAGGGAGACCTACGAGCAGTACTTC.